The 22 T cell receptor beta chains below all came from one sample that was sequenced in a study of T-cell memory formation after mild COVID-19. MiXCR was run by TCRdb on the 5' RACE reads, yielding one entry per CDR3 protein. Seen here are hundreds of thousands of distinct CDR3 sequences, roughly 17% observed once, and the top ten hold roughly a fifth. Sequenced input: PBMCs or a T cell subset sorted from them (not recorded which). Every receptor here comes from a man between 18 and 35 years old who had mild COVID-19 (a few samples of this study predate the infection). Cell type and time point are not known.

This clonotype has more than one count but fewer than ten. The chain recombines TRBV7-8 with TRBJ1-4; TRBD1 is a possible D gene (5 bases). The germline V and J ends were trimmed by 2 bases and 4 bases, with 11 bases remaining between them. This CDR3 region has 15 residues. Germline-derived CDR1 and CDR2 are SGHVS and FQNEAQ. As DNA, the CDR3 is TGTGCCAGCAGCTTACGGGGCGCAATTAATGAAAAACTGTTTTTT. As protein: CASSLRGAINEKLFF.

This chain joins TRBV12-3 or TRBV12-4 and TRBJ1-1; D possibly corresponds to TRBD1 (6 bases). V was trimmed by 5 bases and J by 1 base, leaving 14 bases between them. The length of the CDR3 is 15 residues. In DNA form, the CDR3 reads TGTGCCAGCAGTGGGAGGGGGGGCACGAACACTGAAGCTTTCTTT. Translated: CASSGRGGTNTEAFF.

This clonotype was counted only a few times. The rearrangement uses TRBV10-3 and TRBJ1-1; perhaps TRBD1 as D (6 bases). The length of the CDR3 is 13 residues. Germline V gene data show CDR1 as ENHRY and CDR2 as SYGVKD. Trimming cost V 8 bases and J 2 bases, with 12 bases left between them. CDR3 protein: CAIGKQGNTEAFF. Written as DNA, the CDR3 is TGTGCCATCGGGAAACAGGGAAACACTGAAGCTTTCTTT.

The chain employs TRBV20-1 and TRBJ1-5; D is possibly TRBD1 (5 bases). The germline V and J ends were trimmed by 6 bases and 7 bases, with 19 bases remaining between them. Germline values: CDR1 DFQATT, CDR2 SNEGSKA (reference sequence). CDR3 length: 14 amino acids. CDR3 residues: CSAPADTWGQPQHF. CDR3 DNA: TGCAGTGCCCCTGCGGACACCTGGGGCCAGCCCCAGCATTTT.

The chain is built from TRBV29-1 and TRBJ1-2, with 7 bases that match TRBD1. Unmatched junction bases numbered 17, after V lost 6 bases and J lost 7 bases. From germline, CDR1 is SQVTM and CDR2 ANQGSEA. This CDR3 is built from 15 residues. The CDR3 sequence: CSVETGLENAGGYTF. CDR3 bases: TGCAGCGTGGAGACAGGGTTGGAAAACGCGGGTGGCTACACCTTC. Full variable domain (rest looked up from reference TRBV29-1 and TRBJ1-2): SAVISQKPSRDICQRGTSLTIQCQVDSQVTMMFWYRQQPGQSLTLIATANQGSEATYESGFVIDKFPISRPNLTFSTLTVSNMSPEDSSIYLCSVETGLENAGGYTFGSGTRLTVV.

J is TRBJ2-7 and V is TRBV7-9, with a weak D call TRBD2 (5 bases). The V end lost 0 bases, the J end lost 3 bases, and 6 bases lay between the germline ends. Germline CDR1 is SEHNR and CDR2 is FQNEAQ (reference sequence). The CDR3 spans 13 residues. The DNA of the CDR3 is TGTGCCAGCAGCTTAGCAGGACTCTACGAGCAGTACTTC. This translates into CASSLAGLYEQYF.

CDR3 in amino acids: CASSDDKTDRRSSDTQYF. In DNA, the CDR3 is TGTGCCAGCAGCGACGACAAGACCGACAGGAGGAGCTCAGATACGCAGTATTTT. J is TRBJ2-3 and V is TRBV7-9, with a possible D match to TRBD1 (6 bases). Trimming removed 5 bases at V and 4 bases at J, with 25 bases between. Germline assignment: CDR1 SEHNR and CDR2 FQNEAQ (reference sequence). CDR3 size: 18 residues.

This clonotype was picked up a small number of times. This CDR3 reads CSALDGRNQPQHF. The CDR3 DNA sequence: TGCAGTGCCCTGGACGGTCGCAATCAGCCCCAGCATTTT. V and J are TRBV20-1 and TRBJ1-5; unclear D gene. Germline V lookup: CDR1 DFQATT, CDR2 SNEGSKA (reference sequence). The CDR3 loop spans 13 amino acids. V lost 6 bases to trimming and J lost 2 bases, with 11 bases between them.

This rearrangement joins TRBV28 to TRBJ2-3, with 8 bases that match TRBD2. Trimming at V came to 9 bases and at J to 6 bases, leaving 11 bases not matched to a gene. CDR3 size: 14 residues. Germline CDR1 MDHEN, CDR2 SYDVKM. The CDR3 region is CASAGPGGADTQYF. For the CDR3, the DNA is TGTGCCAGTGCGGGGCCCGGGGGGGCGGATACGCAGTATTTT.

This clonotype was detected a few times. This chain uses TRBV5-1 with TRBJ1-1; TRBD1 agrees at 12 bases. Germline V gene data show CDR1 as SGHRS and CDR2 as YFSETQ. J lost 11 bases, V lost 0 bases, and 5 bases had no gene match. The CDR3 runs 14 residues. CDR3 bases: TGCGCCAGCAGCTTGGCGGGGACAGGGGGCTGGGCTTTCTTT. It yields the protein CASSLAGTGGWAFF.

At least ten counts were recorded for this clonotype. J is TRBJ2-3 and V is TRBV9; D call uncertain. The germline V gene encodes CDR1 SGDLS and CDR2 YYNGEE. V shed 3 bases and J shed 2 bases, with 10 bases lying between them. The CDR3 contains 14 residues. CDR3 sequence reads: CASSGGLLTDTQYF. CDR3 sequence (DNA): TGTGCCAGCAGCGGTGGGCTCCTCACAGATACGCAGTATTTT. The full variable domain, with the rest looked up from reference TRBV9 and TRBJ2-3, is DSGVTQTPKHLITATGQRVTLRCSPRSGDLSVYWYQQSLDQGLQFLIQYYNGEERAKGNILERFSAQQFPDLHSELNLSSLELGDSALYFCASSGGLLTDTQYFGPGTRLTVL.

Many counts were recorded for this clonotype. The rearrangement links TRBV5-1 to TRBJ1-1, with 7 bases that match TRBD1. The V gene end was trimmed by 0 bases and the J gene end by 4 bases; junction bases not matched to a gene: 6. The CDR3 contains 15 residues. In germline, CDR1 is SGHRS, CDR2 YFSETQ. The CDR3 is CASSLGDRIPTEAFF. The CDR3 DNA follows: TGCGCCAGCAGCTTGGGGGACAGAATCCCCACTGAAGCTTTCTTT.

This clonotype came up a few times. This rearrangement joins TRBV7-2 to TRBJ1-1, with 7 bases aligning to TRBD1. Germline CDR1 SGHTA, CDR2 FQGNSA. CDR3 size: 14 residues. V was pared by 2 bases and J by 4 bases, with 4 bases of the junction left unmatched. The CDR3 sequence is CASSLTTGSTEAFF. CDR3 nucleotides: TGTGCCAGCAGCTTAACGACAGGGAGCACTGAAGCTTTCTTT.

The chain couples TRBV12-3 or TRBV12-4 to TRBJ2-1; TRBD2 might be the D (7 bases). The length of the CDR3 is 20 residues. V was clipped by 1 base and J by 0 bases, with 22 bases between them. The chain's CDR3 is CASSLGFGGADSLSYNEQFF. CDR3 sequence (DNA): TGTGCCAGCAGTTTAGGGTTTGGGGGGGCCGACTCCCTCTCCTACAATGAGCAGTTCTTC.

The chain carries TRBV7-9 and TRBJ1-1; D not resolved. In germline, CDR1 is SEHNR, CDR2 FQNEAQ (reference sequence). The CDR3 is 13 amino acids. Trimming took off 4 bases at V and 11 bases at J, with 17 bases between the two ends. The CDR3 spells CASSSPGLQEAFF. CDR3 DNA sequence: TGTGCCAGCAGCTCCCCCGGGCTTCAGGAGGCTTTCTTT.

The sample holds many counts of this clonotype. The CDR3 bases are TGCAGTGCGCCGCTCGAGGGGACGTGGGATACGCAGTATTTT. This gives the protein CSAPLEGTWDTQYF. V usage is TRBV20-1 and J usage is TRBJ2-3; D tentatively reads TRBD1 or TRBD2 (5 bases each). Germline-derived CDR1 and CDR2 are DFQATT and SNEGSKA (reference sequence). This CDR3 is built from 14 residues. V was shortened by 6 bases and J by 6 bases, with 19 bases between the two germline ends.

In this sample, this clonotype turned up a few times. The genes are TRBV6-2 or TRBV6-3 and TRBJ2-1; 10 bases map to TRBD2. The CDR3 spans 16 residues. CDR1 is MNHEY and CDR2 is SVGEGT in the germline V gene. V gave up 2 bases and J gave up 7 bases; unmatched junction bases: 8. CDR3 sequence reads: CASSYPGTSASNEQFF. The CDR3 region has the DNA TGTGCCAGCAGTTACCCCGGGACTAGCGCTAGTAATGAGCAGTTCTTC.

The table lists this clonotype with a few counts. J is TRBJ2-7 and V is TRBV12-3 or TRBV12-4, with TRBD1 matching over 8 bases. V trimming: 9 bases; J trimming: 5 bases; junction bases outside the gene matches: 9. The CDR3 loop spans 13 amino acids. This CDR3 reads CASRTGLDDEQYF. CDR3 in DNA: TGTGCCAGTAGGACAGGGCTGGACGACGAGCAGTACTTC.

The rearrangement joins TRBV25-1 to TRBJ1-1, with D unresolved. The V gene's germline CDR1 is MGHDK and CDR2 SYGVNS. The CDR3 length is 15 residues. Trimming stripped 3 bases from V and 3 bases from J, with 14 bases between. The CDR3 DNA follows: TGTGCCAGCAGTGACCCCTACCCTCGGGACACTGAAGCTTTCTTT. This gives the protein CASSDPYPRDTEAFF.

The count of this clonotype is one. The rearrangement uses TRBV20-1 and TRBJ2-5; TRBD1 matches at 8 bases. Losses at the gene ends were 2 bases for V and 5 bases for J; bases not matched to a gene: 16. The CDR3 loop spans 17 amino acids. CDR1 and CDR2 (germline): DFQATT, SNEGSKA (reference sequence). CDR3 residues: CSARRDRGGGLRETQYF. CDR3 coding DNA: TGCAGTGCTAGACGCGACAGGGGAGGAGGTTTACGGGAGACCCAGTACTTC.

The chain links TRBV5-1 to TRBJ1-1; no definite D call. Deletions cut 0 bases from V and 1 base from J, with 13 bases between. Germline V lookup: CDR1 SGHRS, CDR2 YFSETQ. This CDR3 region has 16 residues. The DNA for the CDR3 is TGCGCCAGCAGCTTGGTCCGGGTCAGACCGAACACTGAAGCTTTCTTT. Its protein is CASSLVRVRPNTEAFF.

This sequence joins TRBV6-5 and TRBJ2-2; D gene ambiguous. CDR1 and CDR2 (germline): MNHEY, SVGAGI. V was shortened by 6 bases and J by 6 bases, with 5 bases between the two germline ends. The CDR3 length is 11 residues. The CDR3 is CASRTAGELFF. For the CDR3, the DNA is TGTGCCAGCAGAACGGCCGGGGAGCTGTTTTTT.